This TCR beta chain was recorded in a study of shared clonotypes between healthy human individuals. The germline CDR1 and CDR2 sequences are MGHDK and SYGVNS. The CDR3 extends over 16 amino acids. V lost 5 bases to trimming and J lost 2 bases; unmatched junction nucleotides: 6. Produced via immunoSEQ multiplex PCR; TCRdb's table is partial and in-frame only. The sample has around 1.1 million clones; 77% are singletons. Input material: memory CD4+ T cells from PBMCs. The subset here: CD45RA-negative fraction. The sequence was collected from a man between 18 and 29 years old in good health. Some clones in this sample may be carry-over from other donors' samples. The J gene is TRBJ2-3, the V gene TRBV25-1; 11 bases agree with TRBD2. CDR3 nucleotides: TGTGCCAGCAGTAGCGGGACTAGCGGCTTCACAGATACGCAGTATTTT. Its protein product is CASSSGTSGFTDTQYF.